This passage covers 21 T cell receptor beta chains from one sample sequenced in a study of molecular identifiers for immune sequencing clone quantification. TCRdb re-called the PCR reads through MiXCR, storing one row per CDR3 protein. The sample lists 460,000 or so distinct CDR3 sequences; about 25% were seen once. The sample taken for sequencing was naive CD8+ T cells from blood, with Jurkat cell RNA spiked in. As for subset: FACS-sorted CD8+CD4-CCR7+CD45RA+ naive T cells. These receptor sequences come from a human donor in good health. Some libraries in this study had Jurkat cell RNA spiked in.

This clonotype showed up just a few times. The chain employs TRBV10-3 and TRBJ1-2; no definite D call. CDR1 is ENHRY and CDR2 is SYGVKD in the germline V gene. V lost 4 bases to trimming and J lost 5 bases, with 17 bases between them. The CDR3 has 15 residues. The CDR3 is CAISADKAGGYGYTF. Written as DNA, the CDR3 is TGTGCCATCAGTGCTGACAAGGCAGGCGGTTATGGCTACACCTTC.

The chain is built from TRBV6-1 and TRBJ2-1; 7 bases align to TRBD2. This CDR3 is 12 amino acids long. Trimming removed 7 bases from V and 5 bases from J; junction bases left unmatched: 2. Germline values: CDR1 MNHNS, CDR2 SASEGT. The CDR3 DNA sequence: TGTGCCAGCATTGGACTAGACAATGAGCAGTTCTTC. Translation gives CASIGLDNEQFF.

This clonotype was recorded many times. The chain combines TRBV2 with TRBJ2-2; D not resolved. The length of the CDR3 is 14 residues. V lost 4 bases and J lost 6, with 12 bases in between. Germline-derived CDR1 and CDR2 are SNHLY and FYNNEI. This chain's CDR3 is CASSVPPRPGELFF. In nucleotides, the CDR3 is TGTGCCAGCAGTGTACCCCCCCGCCCCGGGGAGCTGTTTTTT.

This clonotype was counted only a few times. V usage is TRBV29-1 and J usage is TRBJ2-7; 7 nucleotides line up with TRBD2. The J segment lost 0 bases and the V segment lost 4 bases, leaving 15 bases of the junction unmatched. This CDR3 has 17 residues. Germline CDR1 reads SQVTM; CDR2 reads ANQGSEA. The CDR3 protein is CSVGSGTFSGGSYEQYF. The CDR3 nucleotides read TGCAGCGTTGGTTCGGGGACCTTCTCGGGAGGCTCCTACGAGCAGTACTTC.

This clonotype occurred many times. The limits of the CDR3 on the DNA are not certain, so only TCRdb's listed CDR3 is given. The J gene is TRBJ1-1, the V gene TRBV7-9; the table assigns TRBD1, which was not confirmed against the DNA. The CDR3 spans 14 residues, counting both ends. The germline gives CDR1 SEHNR, CDR2 FQNEAQ (reference sequence). CDR3 residues: CASSPGLGTGEAFF.

This clonotype was detected only a few times. The V call is TRBV27, the J call TRBJ2-2; D is unresolved. V gave up 3 bases and J gave up 7 bases, with 6 bases separating them. CDR1 and CDR2 from the germline V gene are MNHEY and SMNVEV (reference sequence). This CDR3 is 12 amino acids long. CDR3 amino acids: CASSFIGGELFF. In DNA form, the CDR3 reads TGTGCCAGCAGTTTCATAGGCGGGGAGCTGTTTTTT.

This clonotype was recorded at least ten times. The rearrangement joins TRBV5-1 to TRBJ2-5, with D tentatively TRBD2 (5 bases). Germline CDR1 reads SGHRS; CDR2 reads YFSETQ. CDR3 size: 15 residues. V lost 2 bases to trimming and J lost 2 bases, with 13 bases between them. DNA for the CDR3: TGCGCCAGCAGCTTCCTCGGGGTCCCACAAGAGACCCAGTACTTC. Translated, it gives CASSFLGVPQETQYF.

The chain links TRBV5-4 to TRBJ2-3, with 9 nucleotides matching TRBD1. From germline, CDR1 is SGHNT and CDR2 YYREEE (reference sequence). The CDR3 loop spans 14 amino acids. J gave up 8 bases and V 5 bases, and 9 bases lay outside the gene matches. For the CDR3, the DNA is TGTGCCAGCAGTCCAACAGGGGGCGCCGTTACGCAGTATTTT. This translates into CASSPTGGAVTQYF. Full variable domain (remainder filled in from reference TRBV5-4 and TRBJ2-3): ETGVTQSPTHLIKTRGQQVTLRCSSQSGHNTVSWYQQALGQGPQFIFQYYREEENGRGNFPPRFSGLQFPNYSSELNVNALELDDSALYLCASSPTGGAVTQYFGPGTRLTVL.

The gene calls are TRBV7-9 and TRBJ1-6, with D unresolved. Trimming took off 4 bases at V and 9 bases at J, with 16 bases between the two ends. The CDR3 spans 15 residues. Germline V CDR1 and CDR2: SEHNR, FQNEAQ (reference sequence). As DNA, the CDR3 is TGTGCCAGCAGCTCCCTCAAGGGTATCCTTTCACCCCTCCACTTT. Translation gives CASSSLKGILSPLHF.

About this clonotype itself: It may be a read error: a sequence one base away is much more abundant. Since the CDR3 does not end with the conserved phenylalanine or tryptophan, this likely comes from a read error. V and J are TRBV11-2 and TRBJ2-3; D remains unclear. The CDR3 spans 13 residues. Trimming shortened V by 1 base and J by 4 bases, and 6 bases separated the two germline ends. Germline CDR1 is SGHAT and CDR2 is FQNNGV. The CDR3 nucleotides read TGTGCCAGCAGCTTAGTCCCATCAGATACGCAGTATCTT. Residues: CASSLVPSDTQYL.

This clonotype was seen repeatedly, ten times or more. J is TRBJ2-3 and V is TRBV6-5; 12 bases fit TRBD2. The CDR3 length is 15 residues. Germline V CDR1 and CDR2: MNHEY, SVGAGI. V gave up 6 bases and J gave up 4 bases; unmatched junction bases: 5. The CDR3 sequence: CASSPLAGGSDTQYF. CDR3 nucleotides: TGTGCCAGCAGCCCGCTAGCGGGAGGGTCAGATACGCAGTATTTT.

This clonotype was seen repeatedly, ten times or more. The chain combines TRBV9 with TRBJ2-5, with D possibly called TRBD1 or TRBD2 (6 bases each). V was shortened by 3 bases and J by 1 base, with 13 bases between the two germline ends. Germline CDR1 is SGDLS and CDR2 is YYNGEE. The CDR3 is 15 residues long. For the CDR3, the DNA is TGTGCCAGCAGCGAGGGGGGTAGAAGCCAAGAGACCCAGTACTTC. Translating gives CASSEGGRSQETQYF. Full variable domain (outside the CDR3, taken from reference TRBV9 and TRBJ2-5): DSGVTQTPKHLITATGQRVTLRCSPRSGDLSVYWYQQSLDQGLQFLIQYYNGEERAKGNILERFSAQQFPDLHSELNLSSLELGDSALYFCASSEGGRSQETQYFGPGTRLLVL.

This clonotype was picked up one time. This rearrangement joins TRBV3-1 to TRBJ2-1; D is possibly TRBD2 (6 bases). This CDR3 is built from 15 residues. In germline, CDR1 is LGHDT, CDR2 YNNKEL (reference sequence). V shed 3 bases and J shed 9 bases, with 18 bases lying between them. In DNA, the CDR3 is TGTGCCAGCAGCCACGCATGGGACTCCCTCCCTGAGCAGTTCTTC. It codes for CASSHAWDSLPEQFF.

The V and J genes are TRBV9 and TRBJ2-7, with unresolved D. The CDR3 totals 14 residues. V was trimmed by 3 bases and J by 3 bases, leaving 13 bases between them. The germline V gene has CDR1 SGDLS and CDR2 YYNGEE. The CDR3 nucleotides are TGTGCCAGCAGCGGTGGTCCAGGCGGCTACGAGCAGTACTTC. Translating it yields CASSGGPGGYEQYF.

This clonotype was recorded many times. The chain combines TRBV30 with TRBJ2-5, with a tentative D call TRBD2 (6 bases). The V end was cut by 4 bases, the J end by 7 bases, with 19 bases between. The CDR3 has 14 amino acids. The germline gives CDR1 GTSNPN, CDR2 SVGIG (reference sequence). The CDR3 DNA reads as TGTGCCTGGACCCTCCGGCCTGACGGGGGGACCCAGTACTTC. The encoded protein is CAWTLRPDGGTQYF.

This chain connects TRBV10-3 to TRBJ2-7; either TRBD1 or TRBD2 may supply D (5 bases each). The CDR3 runs 15 residues. The V gene's germline CDR1 is ENHRY and CDR2 SYGVKD. Deletions cut 4 bases from V and 6 bases from J, with 19 bases between. Here the CDR3 reads CAISATGAFSLEQYF. CDR3 bases: TGTGCCATCAGTGCTACCGGGGCGTTTTCCCTCGAGCAGTACTTC.

This clonotype was detected ten times or more. The chain combines TRBV29-1 with TRBJ2-7; D is possibly TRBD1 (6 bases). The V end lost 6 bases, the J end lost 1 base, and 10 bases lay between the germline ends. The CDR3 is made up of 12 amino acids. The V gene's germline CDR1 is SQVTM and CDR2 ANQGSEA. CDR3 DNA sequence: TGCAGCGTCCAAGGACAGTCCTACGAGCAGTACTTC. It yields the protein CSVQGQSYEQYF.

The V call is TRBV20-1, the J call TRBJ1-5; D is perhaps TRBD1 (5 bases). The CDR3 contains 15 residues. V was cut by 6 bases and J by 3 bases, with 18 bases left in between. Germline CDR1 and CDR2: DFQATT and SNEGSKA (reference sequence). The CDR3 sequence is CSARRRGDLNQPQHF. The DNA for the CDR3 is TGCAGTGCCCGAAGAAGGGGAGACCTCAATCAGCCCCAGCATTTT.

In regard to this clonotype: A read error may account for a junction end that differs from germline. This chain uses TRBV19 with TRBJ2-4; weak D call: TRBD1 (6 bases). Germline CDR1 is LNHDA and CDR2 is SQIVND (reference sequence). The CDR3 length is 14 residues. CDR3 residues: CARSTPRGSNIQYF. In DNA form, the CDR3 reads TGTGCCCGTAGTACCCCCAGGGGTTCGAACATTCAGTACTTC.

This clonotype appeared once. A much larger clone differs from this one at a single base, so this may be a read error. The J gene is TRBJ1-5, the V gene TRBV12-3 or TRBV12-4, with D unclear. The CDR3 spans 15 residues. V was trimmed by 2 bases and J by 1 base, leaving 9 bases between them. CDR3 in amino acids: CASSLMGESNQPQHF. The CDR3 nucleotides read TGTGCCAGCAGTTTAATGGGAGAAAGCAATCAGCCCCAGCATTTT.

In the case of this clonotype: It may be a read error: a sequence one base away is much more abundant. The V gene is TRBV20-1, the J gene TRBJ2-7, with TRBD1 as a possible D gene (5 bases). This CDR3 contains 15 residues. Trimming cost V 5 bases and J 7 bases, with 24 bases left between them. Germline V gives CDR1 DFQATT, CDR2 SNEGSKA (reference sequence). CDR3 sequence: CSAEPRGRPLREQYF. The DNA for the CDR3 is TGCAGTGCTGAACCTAGGGGCAGGCCATTGAGGGAGCAGTACTTC.